These 31 T cell receptor beta chains were sequenced from one sample in a study of T-cell reconstitution after alpha-beta-depleted transplantation in children. Unique molecular identifiers featured in how the TCRbeta library was prepared. One entry per CDR3 protein results from TCRdb running MiXCR on the PCR reads. The table lists under 85,000 distinct CDR3 sequences, about a sixth of them singletons, with approximately 55% in the top ten. The sequencing here drew on PBMCs, mostly from graft donor cells, taken 360 days after TCRalphabeta/CD19-depleted stem cell transplant. The receptors were gathered from a male patient between 2 and 9 years old who had a stem cell transplant for acute lymphoblastic leukemia, so the T cells may come from the graft donor.

This chain uses TRBV11-3 with TRBJ2-1; possibly TRBD2 for D (6 bases). This CDR3 is 14 amino acids long. The V end was cut by 3 bases, the J end by 6 bases, with 12 bases between. CDR1 and CDR2 from the germline V gene are SGHNT and YENEEA. CDR3 coding DNA: TGTGCCAGCAGCTTTTCCGGGAGTTTCAATGAGCAGTTCTTC. It codes for CASSFSGSFNEQFF.

This clonotype occurred a few times. The chain links TRBV6-1 to TRBJ1-6; D gene unclear. The V end was cut by 5 bases, the J end by 5 bases, with 10 bases between. The germline V gene encodes CDR1 MNHNS and CDR2 SASEGT. The CDR3 loop spans 14 amino acids. The CDR3 DNA is TGTGCCAGCAGTCCCGGACGGAATAATTCACCCCTCCACTTT. Protein sequence: CASSPGRNNSPLHF.

The chain recombines TRBV5-4 with TRBJ2-1; the D call may be TRBD1 or TRBD2 (5 bases each). This CDR3 has 14 residues. The germline CDR1 and CDR2 sequences are SGHNT and YYREEE (reference sequence). V lost 6 bases and J lost 5, with 15 bases in between. CDR3 sequence: CASTFRDGDNEQFF. The DNA of the CDR3 is TGTGCCAGCACCTTCCGGGACGGGGACAATGAGCAGTTCTTC.

This clonotype appeared a few times. The rearrangement joins TRBV4-2 to TRBJ2-3; TRBD1 matches 8 bases. The CDR3 length is 16 residues. With V trimmed by 1 base and J by 0 bases, 3 bases remained unmatched. Germline-derived CDR1 and CDR2 are LGHNA and YNFKEQ. The CDR3: CASSQAGGSSTDTQYF. In DNA, the CDR3 is TGTGCCAGCAGCCAAGCAGGGGGCTCGAGCACAGATACGCAGTATTTT.

The J gene is TRBJ2-7, the V gene TRBV29-1, with a weak D call TRBD2 (5 bases). The germline CDR1 and CDR2 sequences are SQVTM and ANQGSEA. The V and J ends lost 4 bases and 6 bases respectively, with 10 bases between them. The CDR3 runs to 11 residues. The CDR3 protein is CSVVGAGEQYF. The DNA for the CDR3 is TGCAGCGTTGTCGGCGCGGGCGAGCAGTACTTC.

DNA for the CDR3: TGCAGTGGAACCGACAGGGGGAGACGGGGCATTCAGTACTTC. Translating it yields CSGTDRGRRGIQYF. The chain combines TRBV20-1 with TRBJ2-4, with TRBD1 matching over 9 bases. The germline V gene has CDR1 DFQATT and CDR2 SNEGSKA (reference sequence). This CDR3 region has 14 residues. The V segment lost 7 bases and the J segment 9 bases; nucleotides outside the gene matches: 13.

The chain is built from TRBV18 and TRBJ2-1; 8 bases align to TRBD1. The CDR3 totals 15 residues. Germline CDR1 KGHSH, CDR2 LQKENI. V shed 6 bases, J shed 3 bases, and the junction held 7 bases outside the gene matches. CDR3 in amino acids: CASSPDRVNYNEQFF. DNA for the CDR3: TGTGCCAGCTCGCCGGACAGGGTTAACTACAATGAGCAGTTCTTC. Full variable domain (missing parts from reference TRBV18 and TRBJ2-1): NAGVMQNPRHLVRRRGQEARLRCSPMKGHSHVYWYRQLPEEGLKFMVYLQKENIIDESGMPKERFSAEFPKEGPSILRIQQVVRGDSAAYFCASSPDRVNYNEQFFGPGTRLTVL.

The rearrangement links TRBV4-2 to TRBJ2-1; D gene unclear. V gave up 5 bases and J gave up 0 bases, with 14 bases separating them. Germline lookup yields CDR1 LGHNA and CDR2 YNFKEQ. The CDR3 spans 16 residues. CDR3 DNA sequence: TGTGCCAGCAGCTCCTCCGGGCGCAGCTCCTACAATGAGCAGTTCTTC. Translation gives CASSSSGRSSYNEQFF.

There are many counts of this clonotype. The rearrangement links TRBV4-1 to TRBJ2-7, with 12 bases that match TRBD2. Germline trimming cut 6 bases from V and 5 bases from J; bases unmatched to any gene: 17. In germline, CDR1 is MGHRA, CDR2 YSYEKL. The CDR3 is 18 amino acids. The CDR3 protein is CASSPPNLAGGLIHEQYF. CDR3 coding DNA: TGCGCCAGCAGTCCCCCCAACCTAGCGGGAGGGCTTATCCACGAGCAGTACTTC.

This chain joins TRBV5-5 and TRBJ2-3; 8 nucleotides agree with TRBD1. The J segment lost 2 bases and the V segment lost 0 bases, leaving 5 bases of the junction unmatched. Germline loops: CDR1 SGHKS, CDR2 YYEKEE (reference sequence). The CDR3 is made up of 16 amino acids. CDR3 nucleotide sequence: TGTGCCAGCAGCTTGGAGGGGACAGGTTTCACAGATACGCAGTATTTT. This translates into CASSLEGTGFTDTQYF.

The V and J genes are TRBV24-1 and TRBJ2-3; 10 bases match TRBD2. This CDR3 contains 18 residues. V was clipped by 2 bases and J by 2 bases; unmatched bases: 9. Germline CDR1 reads KGHDR; CDR2 reads SFDVKD. The CDR3 is CATSDSPSLAGYTDTQYF. The CDR3, as DNA: TGTGCCACCAGTGATTCCCCGTCACTAGCGGGGTACACAGATACGCAGTATTTT.

This clonotype has only a few counts. V and J are TRBV4-1 and TRBJ2-3, with 7 bases fitting TRBD2. The J segment lost 6 bases and the V segment lost 0 bases, leaving 3 bases of the junction unmatched. In germline, CDR1 is MGHRA, CDR2 YSYEKL. The CDR3 extends over 14 amino acids. The CDR3 DNA reads TGCGCCAGCAGCCAAGATTGGACTAGGGATACGCAGTATTTT. As protein: CASSQDWTRDTQYF.

This clonotype came up many times. V usage is TRBV21-1 and J usage is TRBJ2-2; the D call in the table, TRBD2, was not verified against the DNA. TRBV21-1 is a pseudogene segment. This CDR3 spans 17 amino acids. The CDR3 DNA reads TGTGCCAGCAGCGTGTCGACTAGCGGGCCCAGCACCGGGGAGCTGTTTTTT. Its translation is CASSVSTSGPSTGELFF.

This clonotype was counted a few times. The CDR3 sequence is CASSSNFGFRGDTQYF. The CDR3 DNA sequence: TGTGCCAGCAGTTCCAACTTTGGGTTTAGGGGTGATACGCAGTATTTT. V gene TRBV6-5 combines with J gene TRBJ2-3; D may be TRBD1 (5 bases). This CDR3 spans 16 amino acids. Germline-derived CDR1 and CDR2 are MNHEY and SVGAGI. V lost 4 bases and J lost 6, with 20 bases in between.

This clonotype was seen a handful of times. V gene TRBV9 combines with J gene TRBJ2-1; 10 bases align to TRBD2. The CDR3 is 15 residues long. The junction had 5 bases not matched to a gene; V was cut back by 0 bases and J by 8 bases. From germline, CDR1 is SGDLS and CDR2 YYNGEE. Here the CDR3 DNA reads TGTGCCAGCAGCGTAGAACTAGCGGGAATCGATGAGCAGTTCTTC. It is translated as CASSVELAGIDEQFF. Complete variable domain (other parts from reference TRBV9 and TRBJ2-1): DSGVTQTPKHLITATGQRVTLRCSPRSGDLSVYWYQQSLDQGLQFLIQYYNGEERAKGNILERFSAQQFPDLHSELNLSSLELGDSALYFCASSVELAGIDEQFFGPGTRLTVL.

In this sample, this clonotype turned up many times. The chain joins TRBV5-4 to TRBJ1-4; tentative D call: TRBD1 (6 bases). The CDR3 runs to 14 residues. Germline assignment: CDR1 SGHNT and CDR2 YYREEE (reference sequence). Trimming removed 5 bases from V and 6 bases from J, with 14 bases in between. CDR3 residues: CASRERAGDEKLFF. DNA of the CDR3: TGTGCCAGCAGAGAAAGGGCAGGGGATGAAAAACTGTTTTTT.

This clonotype was detected only a few times. The CDR3 DNA reads as TGTGCCACCCGGACTAGCGGGAGGAACGAGCAGTACTTC. Translating gives CATRTSGRNEQYF. The gene calls are TRBV10-3 and TRBJ2-7; TRBD2 agrees at 14 bases. The V and J ends lost 10 bases and 5 bases, in that order; junction bases with no gene match: 4. The CDR3 is 13 residues long. Germline assignment: CDR1 ENHRY and CDR2 SYGVKD.

This clonotype was counted many times. The V gene is TRBV29-1, the J gene TRBJ2-3; 9 nucleotides agree with TRBD1. The ends lost 5 bases at V and 1 base at J; junction bases unmatched: 7. Germline V lookup: CDR1 SQVTM, CDR2 ANQGSEA. The CDR3 consists of 15 residues. The CDR3 DNA reads as TGCAGCGTTTCCCGGGACAGGGTGGGCACAGATACGCAGTATTTT. The encoded protein is CSVSRDRVGTDTQYF.

The DNA for the CDR3 is TGCGCCAGCAGATTAGGTTACCGGGACCGCCTCTTCGAAAATGAGCAGTTCTTC. Translated: CASRLGYRDRLFENEQFF. This rearrangement joins TRBV5-1 to TRBJ2-1; D tentatively reads TRBD1 or TRBD2 (5 bases each). There are 18 residues in the CDR3. Germline assignment: CDR1 SGHRS and CDR2 YFSETQ. V was cut by 5 bases and J by 7 bases, with 28 bases left in between.

V usage is TRBV5-1 and J usage is TRBJ2-2; D remains unclear. CDR3 length: 12 amino acids. Trimming cost V 5 bases and J 1 base, with 3 bases left between them. Germline CDR1 is SGHRS and CDR2 is YFSETQ. In DNA form, the CDR3 reads TGCGCCAGCAGACAGAACACCGGGGAGCTGTTTTTT. It encodes CASRQNTGELFF. The whole variable domain, remainder taken from reference TRBV5-1 and TRBJ2-2, is KAGVTQTPRYLIKTRGQQVTLSCSPISGHRSVSWYQQTPGQGLQFLFEYFSETQRNKGNFPGRFSGRQFSNSRSEMNVSTLELGDSALYLCASRQNTGELFFGEGSRLTVL.

This clonotype has just a few counts. The J gene is TRBJ2-7, the V gene TRBV7-9; the D gene is possibly TRBD1 (6 bases). Germline CDR1 SEHNR, CDR2 FQNEAQ (reference sequence). Trimming shortened V by 8 bases and J by 7 bases, and 18 bases separated the two germline ends. This CDR3 contains 13 residues. CDR3 protein: CASRSAGGGEQYF. The CDR3 DNA is TGTGCCAGCCGCAGCGCTGGGGGCGGGGAGCAGTACTTC. Using reference TRBV7-9 and TRBJ2-7 for the parts outside the CDR3, the full variable domain is DTGVSQNPRHKITKRGQNVTFRCDPISEHNRLYWYRQTLGQGPEFLTYFQNEAQLEKSRLLSDRFSAERPKGSFSTLEIQRTEQGDSAMYLCASRSAGGGEQYFGPGTRLTVT.

This clonotype was seen many times. The rearrangement links TRBV10-3 to TRBJ1-6; D ambiguous. The germline gives CDR1 ENHRY, CDR2 SYGVKD. CDR3 size: 14 residues. V was cut by 10 bases and J by 6 bases, with 16 bases left in between. CDR3: CATHREASNSPLHF. The CDR3 nucleotides are TGTGCCACCCACCGGGAGGCGAGTAATTCACCCCTCCACTTT.

CDR3 sequence reads: CASSLPGGSPYNEQFF. The CDR3 bases are TGTGCCAGCAGTCTGCCGGGCGGGAGCCCCTACAATGAGCAGTTCTTC. The chain links TRBV4-2 to TRBJ2-1, with 7 bases that match TRBD2. The CDR3 sequence is 16 residues long. Germline V gives CDR1 LGHNA, CDR2 YNFKEQ. V gave up 6 bases and J gave up 2 bases; unmatched junction bases: 10.

V and J are TRBV20-1 and TRBJ2-5; D possibly uses TRBD1 or TRBD2 (6 bases each). This CDR3 contains 14 residues. Trimming removed 3 bases from V and 5 bases from J, with 16 bases in between. The germline CDR1 and CDR2 sequences are DFQATT and SNEGSKA (reference sequence). The CDR3 sequence is CSASWGRSGETQYF. The CDR3 bases are TGCAGTGCTAGTTGGGGGCGAAGCGGGGAGACCCAGTACTTC.

This clonotype came up a few times. The chain recombines TRBV5-1 with TRBJ2-3, with 7 bases lining up with TRBD2. In germline, CDR1 is SGHRS, CDR2 YFSETQ. Losses at the gene ends were 4 bases for V and 4 bases for J; bases not matched to a gene: 15. CDR3 length: 17 residues. CDR3 nucleotide sequence: TGCGCCAGCAGCCACCGCTTCGGCGGGAGTCGGGCAGATACGCAGTATTTT. Its protein product is CASSHRFGGSRADTQYF. Full variable domain (remainder filled in from reference TRBV5-1 and TRBJ2-3): KAGVTQTPRYLIKTRGQQVTLSCSPISGHRSVSWYQQTPGQGLQFLFEYFSETQRNKGNFPGRFSGRQFSNSRSEMNVSTLELGDSALYLCASSHRFGGSRADTQYFGPGTRLTVL.

The CDR3 is CASSDFSFRGKTQYF. In nucleotides, the CDR3 is TGCGCCAGCAGCGATTTTTCATTCCGAGGAAAGACCCAGTACTTC. This rearrangement joins TRBV5-1 to TRBJ2-5; D remains unclear. The V end lost 4 bases, the J end lost 6 bases, and 19 bases lay between the germline ends. The CDR3 length is 15 residues. Germline V gene data show CDR1 as SGHRS and CDR2 as YFSETQ.

The chain links TRBV29-1 to TRBJ2-7; 7 nucleotides agree with TRBD1. The CDR3 loop spans 15 amino acids. The junction had 6 bases not matched to a gene; V was cut back by 1 base and J by 0 bases. Germline assignment: CDR1 SQVTM and CDR2 ANQGSEA. This CDR3 is CSVEGPGTVSYEQYF. The CDR3 bases are TGCAGCGTTGAAGGGCCCGGGACAGTCTCCTACGAGCAGTACTTC.

This clonotype was seen just once. This rearrangement joins TRBV5-1 to TRBJ2-7; 11 bases align to TRBD2. The length of the CDR3 is 16 residues. Germline V gives CDR1 SGHRS, CDR2 YFSETQ. V shed 4 bases, J shed 5 bases, and the junction held 11 bases outside the gene matches. The CDR3 here is CASSILTSGRGHEQYF. The CDR3 DNA reads as TGCGCCAGCAGCATCCTCACTAGCGGGAGAGGACACGAGCAGTACTTC.

The sample holds a few counts of this clonotype. The rearrangement links TRBV28 to TRBJ2-7; 8 positions agree with TRBD2. The CDR3 runs to 15 residues. Germline CDR1 reads MDHEN; CDR2 reads SYDVKM. V trimming: 7 bases; J trimming: 3 bases; junction bases outside the gene matches: 11. The CDR3 DNA reads TGTGCCAGCACGGGAGGGGGTCCAGGAGACTACGAGCAGTACTTC. Protein: CASTGGGPGDYEQYF.

This clonotype was counted ten times or more. The chain combines TRBV29-1 with TRBJ2-5; D not certain. Per germline, CDR1 SQVTM and CDR2 ANQGSEA. This CDR3 comprises 14 residues. Deletions cut 5 bases from V and 3 bases from J, with 16 bases between. CDR3 protein: CSVPSRTVKETQYF. The CDR3 DNA reads as TGCAGCGTTCCCAGTCGAACGGTGAAAGAGACCCAGTACTTC.

V gene TRBV12-3 or TRBV12-4 combines with J gene TRBJ2-3; a possible D gene is TRBD2 (5 bases). The CDR3 runs 15 residues. Between the trimmed V and J ends, which lost 1 base and 2 bases, there was a span of 10 bases. In DNA form, the CDR3 reads TGTGCCAGCAGTTTAGGGGGAGTACTCACAGATACGCAGTATTTT. It codes for CASSLGGVLTDTQYF.